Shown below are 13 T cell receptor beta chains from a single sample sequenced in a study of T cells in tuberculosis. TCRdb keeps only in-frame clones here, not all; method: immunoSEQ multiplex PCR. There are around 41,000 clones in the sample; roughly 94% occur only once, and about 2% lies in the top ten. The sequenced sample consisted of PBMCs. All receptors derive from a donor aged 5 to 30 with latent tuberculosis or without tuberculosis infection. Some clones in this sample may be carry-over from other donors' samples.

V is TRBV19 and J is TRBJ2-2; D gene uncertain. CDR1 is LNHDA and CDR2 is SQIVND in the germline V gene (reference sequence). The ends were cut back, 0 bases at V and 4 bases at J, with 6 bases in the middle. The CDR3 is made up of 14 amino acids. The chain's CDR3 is CASSIDRITGELFF. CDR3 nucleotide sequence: TGTGCCAGTAGTATAGACAGGATCACCGGGGAGCTGTTTTTT. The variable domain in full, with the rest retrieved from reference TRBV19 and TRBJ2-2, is DGGITQSPKYLFRKEGQNVTLSCEQNLNHDAMYWYRQDPGQGLRLIYYSQIVNDFQKGDIAEGYSVSREKKESFPLTVTSAQKNPTAFYLCASSIDRITGELFFGEGSRLTVL.

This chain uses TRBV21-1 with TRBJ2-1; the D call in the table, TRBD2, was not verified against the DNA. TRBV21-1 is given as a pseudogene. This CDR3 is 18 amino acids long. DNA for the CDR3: TGTGCCAGCAGCAACCGAAACTGCGGGGCGGCGGACTGCAATGAGCAGTTCTTC. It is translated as CASSNRNCGAADCNEQFF.

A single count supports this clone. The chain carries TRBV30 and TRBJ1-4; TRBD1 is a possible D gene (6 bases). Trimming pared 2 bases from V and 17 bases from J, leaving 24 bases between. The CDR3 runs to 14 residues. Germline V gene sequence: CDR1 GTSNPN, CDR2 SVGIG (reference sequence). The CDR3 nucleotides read TGTGCCTGGAGTTCGCAGTCGACTCCCCGGACAGAATTTTTT. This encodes CAWSSQSTPRTEFF.

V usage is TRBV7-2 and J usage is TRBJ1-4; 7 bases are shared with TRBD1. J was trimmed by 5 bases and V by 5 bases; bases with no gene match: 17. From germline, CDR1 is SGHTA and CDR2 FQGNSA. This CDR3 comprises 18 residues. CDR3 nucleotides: TGTGCCAGCAGCCCTGACAGGGTAGTTTTCCGGTCCAATGAAAAACTGTTTTTT. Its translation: CASSPDRVVFRSNEKLFF.

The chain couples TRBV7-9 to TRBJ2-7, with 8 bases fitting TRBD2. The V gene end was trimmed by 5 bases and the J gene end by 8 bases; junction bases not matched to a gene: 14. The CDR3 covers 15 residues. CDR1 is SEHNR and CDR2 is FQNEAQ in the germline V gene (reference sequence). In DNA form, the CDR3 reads TGTGCCAGCAGCCGTCCTCAGCGGGAGAATGGAAAGCAGTACTTC. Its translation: CASSRPQRENGKQYF.

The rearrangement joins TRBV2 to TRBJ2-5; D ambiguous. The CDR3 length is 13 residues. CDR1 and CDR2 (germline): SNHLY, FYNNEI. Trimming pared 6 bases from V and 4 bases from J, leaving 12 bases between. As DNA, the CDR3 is TGTGCCAGCAGCCTGGGCGATGGAGAGACCCAGTACTTC. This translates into CASSLGDGETQYF.

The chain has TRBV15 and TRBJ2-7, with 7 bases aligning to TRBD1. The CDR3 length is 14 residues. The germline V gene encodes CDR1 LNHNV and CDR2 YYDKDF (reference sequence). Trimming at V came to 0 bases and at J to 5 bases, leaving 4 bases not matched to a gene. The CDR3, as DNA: TGTGCCACCAGCAGAGATCCAGGGACAGACGAGCAGTACTTC. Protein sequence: CATSRDPGTDEQYF. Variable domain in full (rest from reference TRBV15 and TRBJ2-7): DAMVIQNPRYQVTQFGKPVTLSCSQTLNHNVMYWYQQKSSQAPKLLFHYYDKDFNNEADTPDNFQSRRPNTSFCFLDIRSPGLGDTAMYLCATSRDPGTDEQYFGPGTRLTVT.

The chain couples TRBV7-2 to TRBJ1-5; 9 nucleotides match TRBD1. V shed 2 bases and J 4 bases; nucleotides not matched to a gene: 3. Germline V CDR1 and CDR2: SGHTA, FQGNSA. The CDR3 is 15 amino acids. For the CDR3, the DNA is TGTGCCAGCAGCTTATGGGACAGGGCTAATCAGCCCCAGCATTTT. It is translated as CASSLWDRANQPQHF.

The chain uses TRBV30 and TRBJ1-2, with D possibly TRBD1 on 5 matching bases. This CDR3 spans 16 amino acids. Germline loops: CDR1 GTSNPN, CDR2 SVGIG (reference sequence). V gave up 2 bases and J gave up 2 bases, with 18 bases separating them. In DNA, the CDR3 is TGTGCCTGGAGTTCCGAGGGAGGGGCCTTAAACTATGGCTACACCTTC. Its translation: CAWSSEGGALNYGYTF. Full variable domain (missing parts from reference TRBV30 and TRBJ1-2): SQTIHQWPATLVQPVGSPLSLECTVEGTSNPNLYWYRQAAGRGLQLLFYSVGIGQISSEVPQNLSASRPQDRQFILSSKKLLLSDSGFYLCAWSSEGGALNYGYTFGSGTRLTVV.

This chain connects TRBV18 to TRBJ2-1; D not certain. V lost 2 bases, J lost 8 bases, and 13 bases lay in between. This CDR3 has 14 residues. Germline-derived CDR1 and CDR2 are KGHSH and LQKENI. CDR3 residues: CASSPLADSYEQFF. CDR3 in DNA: TGTGCCAGCTCACCATTGGCGGATTCTTATGAGCAGTTCTTC.

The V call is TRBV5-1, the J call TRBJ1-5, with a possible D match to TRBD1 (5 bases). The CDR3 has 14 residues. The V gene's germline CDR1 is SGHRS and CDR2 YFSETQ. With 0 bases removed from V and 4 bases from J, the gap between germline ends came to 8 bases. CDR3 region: CASSLEGLNQPQHF. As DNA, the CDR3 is TGCGCCAGCAGCTTGGAGGGGCTTAATCAGCCCCAGCATTTT. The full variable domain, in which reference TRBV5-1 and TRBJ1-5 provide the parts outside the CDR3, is KAGVTQTPRYLIKTRGQQVTLSCSPISGHRSVSWYQQTPGQGLQFLFEYFSETQRNKGNFPGRFSGRQFSNSRSEMNVSTLELGDSALYLCASSLEGLNQPQHFGDGTRLSIL.

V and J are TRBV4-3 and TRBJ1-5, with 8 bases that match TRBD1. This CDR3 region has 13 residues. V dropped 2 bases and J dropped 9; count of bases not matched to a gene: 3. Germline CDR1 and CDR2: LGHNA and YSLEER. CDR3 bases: TGCGCCAGCAGCCAAAGGACAGGGCGGCCCCAGCATTTT. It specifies CASSQRTGRPQHF.

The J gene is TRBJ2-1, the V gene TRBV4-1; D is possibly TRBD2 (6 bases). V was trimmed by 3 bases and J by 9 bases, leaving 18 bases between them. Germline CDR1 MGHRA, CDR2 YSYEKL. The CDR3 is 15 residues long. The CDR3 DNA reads TGCGCCAGCAGCCAGTCCGGGACTCTAGATTTTGAGCAGTTCTTC. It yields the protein CASSQSGTLDFEQFF.